A single sample is the source of the 27 T cell receptor beta chains below, sequenced in a study of blood T cell repertoires in COVID-19. Method: immunoSEQ multiplex PCR; TCRdb's copy keeps in-frame clones and lacks some. The repertoire holds some 200,000 clones, with around 89% as singletons. Sequences were obtained from peripheral blood. Source of these receptors: a man in his sixties or seventies with acute or convalescent COVID-19.

The CDR3 spells CASNLAGASDEQFF. The CDR3 region has the DNA TGTGCCAGCAACCTAGCGGGAGCGTCGGATGAGCAGTTCTTC. The chain links TRBV28 to TRBJ2-1; TRBD2 matches at 10 bases. The trim removed 7 bases at V and 8 bases at J, leaving 8 bases unmatched. The germline V gene has CDR1 MDHEN and CDR2 SYDVKM. CDR3 size: 14 residues.

The CDR3 DNA reads TGTGCCAGTAGTTCCCAGGATAATCAGCCCCAGCATTTT. Encoded protein: CASSSQDNQPQHF. The gene calls are TRBV19 and TRBJ1-5; D gene unclear. Trimming cost V 5 bases and J 4 bases, with 9 bases left between them. Germline CDR1 is LNHDA and CDR2 is SQIVND (reference sequence). The CDR3 is made up of 13 amino acids. The variable domain in full, with the rest retrieved from reference TRBV19 and TRBJ1-5, is DGGITQSPKYLFRKEGQNVTLSCEQNLNHDAMYWYRQDPGQGLRLIYYSQIVNDFQKGDIAEGYSVSREKKESFPLTVTSAQKNPTAFYLCASSSQDNQPQHFGDGTRLSIL.

This chain links TRBV29-1 with TRBJ1-2, with D unclear. CDR1 is SQVTM and CDR2 is ANQGSEA in the germline V gene. V was shortened by 6 bases and J by 3 bases, with 20 bases between the two germline ends. The CDR3 consists of 15 residues. The CDR3 region is CSVSPRLQKDYGYTF. The CDR3, as DNA: TGCAGCGTCTCCCCGAGATTACAGAAGGACTATGGCTACACCTTC.

In this sample, this clone turned up once. The J gene is TRBJ2-5, the V gene TRBV6-6; 9 bases match TRBD1. The ends lost 5 bases at V and 4 bases at J; junction bases unmatched: 2. This CDR3 region has 13 residues. Germline lookup yields CDR1 MNHNY and CDR2 SVGAGI (reference sequence). The chain's CDR3 is CASSGTGIETQYF. The CDR3 DNA is TGTGCCAGCAGTGGGACAGGGATAGAGACCCAGTACTTC.

This clone has only one observation. V and J are TRBV28 and TRBJ2-7; TRBD1 agrees at 9 bases. From germline, CDR1 is MDHEN and CDR2 SYDVKM. With V trimmed by 3 bases and J by 4 bases, 7 bases remained unmatched. This CDR3 contains 15 residues. The CDR3 reads CASSFETGGRYEQYF. In DNA form, the CDR3 reads TGTGCCAGCAGTTTCGAGACAGGGGGAAGGTACGAGCAGTACTTC.

This rearrangement joins TRBV6-5 to TRBJ1-1; 7 nucleotides align to TRBD1. Germline V gene lookup returns CDR1 MNHEY and CDR2 SVGAGI. V shed 4 bases, J shed 12 bases, and the junction held 8 bases outside the gene matches. The CDR3 has 12 residues. The CDR3 sequence is CASSLPGQWPFF. CDR3 in DNA: TGTGCCAGCAGTTTACCGGGACAGTGGCCTTTCTTT.

The V gene is TRBV5-3, the J gene TRBJ2-7; 14 nucleotides match TRBD2. TRBV5-3 is recorded as an ORF, its role being uncertain. V gave up 4 bases and J gave up 4 bases; unmatched junction bases: 4. The CDR3 covers 15 residues. CDR3 protein: CARSLGLAGVYEQYF. The CDR3, as DNA: TGTGCCAGAAGCCTGGGACTAGCGGGAGTGTACGAGCAGTACTTC.

CDR3 DNA sequence: TGTGCCAGCAGTCCGAAGGGGGCCGGGAACACCGGGGAGCTGTTTTTT. The encoded protein is CASSPKGAGNTGELFF. The gene calls are TRBV28 and TRBJ2-2, with 7 bases that match TRBD1. Unmatched junction bases numbered 7, after V lost 5 bases and J lost 1 base. This CDR3 spans 16 amino acids. Germline V lookup: CDR1 MDHEN, CDR2 SYDVKM.

The chain couples TRBV10-3 to TRBJ2-7; TRBD1 agrees at 11 bases. The germline gives CDR1 ENHRY, CDR2 SYGVKD. CDR3 length equals 14 residues. Trimming cost V 0 bases and J 6 bases; bases outside gene matches: 1. The CDR3 reads CAISESGTGGEQYF. The CDR3 DNA is TGTGCCATCAGTGAGTCGGGGACAGGGGGCGAGCAGTACTTC.

The J gene is TRBJ2-5, the V gene TRBV18, with a possible D match to TRBD1 (6 bases). This CDR3 spans 14 amino acids. Trimming took 3 bases from V and 4 from J, leaving 12 bases between them. Germline V gene data show CDR1 as KGHSH and CDR2 as LQKENI. The CDR3: CASSPQGLVETQYF. Here the CDR3 DNA reads TGTGCCAGCTCACCCCAGGGGCTGGTAGAGACCCAGTACTTC.

This chain joins TRBV5-8 and TRBJ2-7, with TRBD1 as a possible D gene (5 bases). The V gene lost 0 bases and the J gene lost 4 bases, with 11 bases spanning the gap. This CDR3 region has 14 residues. Germline-derived CDR1 and CDR2 are SGHTS and YDEGEE. The CDR3 bases are TGTGCCAGCAGCTTGGCCGGACAAGGATACGAGCAGTACTTC. Translating it yields CASSLAGQGYEQYF.

The CDR3 coding sequence is TGTGCCAGCAGCCCCGGGGACAGCCTCCGAACTGAAGCTTTCTTT. Its translation is CASSPGDSLRTEAFF. The rearrangement joins TRBV6-5 to TRBJ1-1, with TRBD1 matching 7 bases. There are 15 residues in the CDR3. CDR1 and CDR2 from the germline V gene are MNHEY and SVGAGI. The V gene end was trimmed by 6 bases and the J gene end by 5 bases; junction bases not matched to a gene: 12.

The genes are TRBV5-6 and TRBJ2-2; 8 positions agree with TRBD2. Looked up from germline, CDR1 is SGHDT and CDR2 is YYEEEE. V was pared by 1 base and J by 3 bases, with 8 bases of the junction left unmatched. The CDR3 runs 17 residues. The CDR3 DNA sequence: TGTGCCAGCAGCTTGCCCTTGGTAGCGGGGCACACCGGGGAGCTGTTTTTT. This sequence encodes CASSLPLVAGHTGELFF. Full variable domain (outside the CDR3, taken from reference TRBV5-6 and TRBJ2-2): DAGVTQSPTHLIKTRGQQVTLRCSPKSGHDTVSWYQQALGQGPQFIFQYYEEEERQRGNFPDRFSGHQFPNYSSELNVNALLLGDSALYLCASSLPLVAGHTGELFFGEGSRLTVL.

This rearrangement joins TRBV28 to TRBJ1-4, with 7 bases that match TRBD1. The CDR3 runs to 13 residues. The trim removed 7 bases at V and 4 bases at J, leaving 3 bases unmatched. The germline CDR1 and CDR2 sequences are MDHEN and SYDVKM. Here the CDR3 reads CASNRDSNEKLFF. The CDR3 DNA reads as TGTGCCAGCAACAGGGACAGTAATGAAAAACTGTTTTTT.

V usage is TRBV30 and J usage is TRBJ1-3; 8 bases match TRBD1. This CDR3 is built from 16 residues. Trimming at V came to 0 bases and at J to 0 bases, leaving 4 bases not matched to a gene. Germline V CDR1 and CDR2: GTSNPN, SVGIG (reference sequence). This CDR3 reads CAWSVGTGGSGNTIYF. The CDR3 DNA is TGTGCCTGGAGTGTTGGGACAGGAGGCTCTGGAAACACCATATATTTT.

This clone was counted many times. V usage is TRBV7-8 and J usage is TRBJ2-2, with D possibly matching TRBD1 (6 bases). This CDR3 is built from 16 residues. V was trimmed by 5 bases and J by 4 bases, leaving 17 bases between them. Germline assignment: CDR1 SGHVS and CDR2 FQNEAQ. The CDR3 coding sequence is TGTGCCAGCAGCCCCTACCTGACAGGAGCCACCGGGGAGCTGTTTTTT. This sequence encodes CASSPYLTGATGELFF. The whole variable domain, filled in from reference TRBV7-8 and TRBJ2-2, reads GAGVSQSPRYKVAKRGQDVALRCDPISGHVSLFWYQQALGQGPEFLTYFQNEAQLDKSGLPSDRFFAERPEGSVSTLKIQRTQQEDSAVYLCASSPYLTGATGELFFGEGSRLTVL.

The J gene is TRBJ2-5, the V gene TRBV28; unclear D gene. CDR1 is MDHEN and CDR2 is SYDVKM in the germline V gene. The length of the CDR3 is 13 residues. With 2 bases removed from V and 1 base from J, the gap between germline ends came to 5 bases. CDR3: CASSLLSQETQYF. CDR3 sequence (DNA): TGTGCCAGCAGTTTACTTTCCCAAGAGACCCAGTACTTC. Variable domain in full (rest from reference TRBV28 and TRBJ2-5): DVKVTQSSRYLVKRTGEKVFLECVQDMDHENMFWYRQDPGLGLRLIYFSYDVKMKEKGDIPEGYSVSREKKERFSLILESASTNQTSMYLCASSLLSQETQYFGPGTRLLVL.

V usage is TRBV6-6 and J usage is TRBJ2-1; 9 bases agree with TRBD1. Losses at the gene ends were 6 bases for V and 3 bases for J; bases not matched to a gene: 3. CDR1 and CDR2 from the germline V gene are MNHNY and SVGAGI (reference sequence). CDR3 size: 14 residues. The CDR3, as DNA: TGTGCCAGCAGGACAGGGGGAAACTACAATGAGCAGTTCTTC. This codes for CASRTGGNYNEQFF.

J is TRBJ2-5 and V is TRBV27; 9 bases are a match to TRBD2. Germline CDR1 MNHEY, CDR2 SMNVEV (reference sequence). Trimming took 5 bases from V and 5 from J; bases not matched to a gene: 12. The CDR3 length is 16 residues. The CDR3 loop reads CASSPTLAGHGETQYF. The CDR3 DNA follows: TGTGCCAGCAGTCCAACACTAGCGGGCCATGGGGAGACCCAGTACTTC.

The chain carries TRBV6-2 or TRBV6-3 and TRBJ1-5; D is uncertain. The germline V gene encodes CDR1 MNHEY and CDR2 SVGEGT. The CDR3 spans 12 residues. V lost 5 bases and J 1 base, leaving 3 bases between the germline ends. CDR3 DNA sequence: TGTGCCAGCAGTCTCAGCAATCAGCCCCAGCATTTT. Its translation is CASSLSNQPQHF.

This chain connects TRBV5-4 to TRBJ1-1; no clear D gene. Germline CDR1 reads SGHNT; CDR2 reads YYREEE (reference sequence). The germline V and J ends were trimmed by 4 bases and 1 base, with 11 bases remaining between them. The CDR3 runs to 14 residues. The CDR3 region is CASSDPVRNTEAFF. The CDR3 region has the DNA TGTGCCAGCAGCGATCCCGTTAGGAACACTGAAGCTTTCTTT. The full variable domain, in which reference TRBV5-4 and TRBJ1-1 provide the parts outside the CDR3, is ETGVTQSPTHLIKTRGQQVTLRCSSQSGHNTVSWYQQALGQGPQFIFQYYREEENGRGNFPPRFSGLQFPNYSSELNVNALELDDSALYLCASSDPVRNTEAFFGQGTRLTVV.

The chain combines TRBV19 with TRBJ1-1, with TRBD1 identical over 7 bases. Germline assignment: CDR1 LNHDA and CDR2 SQIVND (reference sequence). V dropped 3 bases and J dropped 1; count of bases not matched to a gene: 11. This CDR3 spans 17 amino acids. This chain's CDR3 is CASSISRQGNRNTEAFF. DNA for the CDR3: TGTGCCAGTAGTATCAGCAGACAGGGCAATCGGAACACTGAAGCTTTCTTT.

The rearrangement joins TRBV2 to TRBJ1-3; a weak D match, TRBD1 (6 bases). Trimming left V 4 bases short and J 4 bases short, with 17 bases between. Germline loops: CDR1 SNHLY, CDR2 FYNNEI. CDR3 size: 16 residues. The CDR3 DNA sequence: TGTGCCAGCAGTGGGACAGCTCTCGTGTCGGGAAACACCATATATTTT. Its translation: CASSGTALVSGNTIYF.

The chain has TRBV7-6 and TRBJ1-1; D possibly corresponds to TRBD1 (5 bases). The germline CDR1 and CDR2 sequences are SGHVS and FNYEAQ. CDR3 size: 16 residues. V lost 5 bases, J lost 2 bases, and 18 bases lay in between. The CDR3 loop is CASSPRTRAGNTEAFF. Written as DNA, the CDR3 is TGTGCCAGCAGCCCCAGGACACGGGCCGGTAACACTGAAGCTTTCTTT.

This clone was seen once. The chain links TRBV4-3 to TRBJ2-3; weak D call: TRBD2 (6 bases). Germline loops: CDR1 LGHNA, CDR2 YSLEER. V gave up 0 bases and J gave up 1 base, with 11 bases separating them. This CDR3 comprises 16 residues. CDR3 protein: CASSQDQGGGTDTQYF. CDR3 nucleotide sequence: TGCGCCAGCAGCCAAGATCAAGGAGGGGGCACAGATACGCAGTATTTT.

CDR3: CASIQRTGETQYF. CDR3 nucleotides: TGTGCCAGCATTCAACGTACCGGGGAGACCCAGTACTTC. The rearrangement uses TRBV21-1 and TRBJ2-5; TRBD2 is the table's D call, not checked against the DNA. TRBV21-1 is given as a pseudogene. The CDR3 covers 13 residues.

The chain has TRBV20-1 and TRBJ2-7; 13 positions match TRBD2. The CDR3 extends over 18 amino acids. The V segment lost 3 bases and the J segment 5 bases; nucleotides outside the gene matches: 16. In germline, CDR1 is DFQATT, CDR2 SNEGSKA (reference sequence). CDR3 DNA: TGCAGTGCTAGTCCACTACAACTAGCGGGAGGGCCGTTTGACGAGCAGTACTTC. The encoded protein is CSASPLQLAGGPFDEQYF.